The next 8 T cell receptor beta chains were all read from a single sample in a study of stem cell transplantation in POMP-related autoinflammatory disease. Assay: immunoSEQ multiplex PCR; the TCRdb copy retains only in-frame clones and omits some. The sample has some 68,000 clones; roughly 90% are singletons. The specimen comprised CD4+ T cells from PBMCs, sampled after stem cell transplantation. Receptor source: a human patient with POMP-related autoinflammation and immune dysregulation (PRAID). The graft donor may account for some of the T cells.

This sequence joins TRBV3-1 (or the pseudogene TRBV3-2) and TRBJ2-5; the match to TRBD1 covers 8 bases. Germline V CDR1 and CDR2: LGHDT, YNNKEL (reference sequence). V was clipped by 1 base and J by 5 bases; unmatched bases: 12. The CDR3 runs 17 residues. In DNA form, the CDR3 reads TGTGCCAGCAGCCAAGGGACAGGGAGGTCCCTCCAGGAGACCCAGTACTTC. Translated, it gives CASSQGTGRSLQETQYF.

J is TRBJ2-4 and V is TRBV2, with a weak D call TRBD2 (6 bases). The CDR3 is 14 amino acids. Trimming shortened V by 3 bases and J by 1 base, and 7 bases separated the two germline ends. CDR1 and CDR2 (germline): SNHLY, FYNNEI. DNA of the CDR3: TGTGCCAGCAGTGACCGGGGGGCCAAAAACATTCAGTACTTC. Its protein is CASSDRGAKNIQYF.

This chain connects TRBV21-1 to TRBJ1-5; TRBD1 is taken as the D call from the table, unchecked against the DNA. TRBV21-1 is termed a pseudogene. CDR3 size: 13 residues. CDR3 DNA sequence: TGTGCCAGCAGGGGCCAAATTGATCAGCCCCAGCATTTT. Encoded protein: CASRGQIDQPQHF.

The gene calls are TRBV2 and TRBJ1-5; D uncertain. V lost 3 bases and J 6 bases, leaving 15 bases between the germline ends. Per germline, CDR1 SNHLY and CDR2 FYNNEI. CDR3 length: 15 amino acids. The CDR3 DNA follows: TGTGCCAGCAGTGACCGGGCCAGGCGCAGTCAGCCCCAGCATTTT. Amino acids: CASSDRARRSQPQHF.

This rearrangement joins TRBV27 to TRBJ1-5; D perhaps matches TRBD1 (6 bases). Germline values: CDR1 MNHEY, CDR2 SMNVEV (reference sequence). The CDR3 covers 15 residues. The germline V and J ends were trimmed by 7 bases and 0 bases, with 13 bases remaining between them. The CDR3 DNA follows: TGTGCCAGCACCATGACAGGTTATAGCAATCAGCCCCAGCATTTT. Translated: CASTMTGYSNQPQHF.

This clone was counted a few times. The V call is TRBV5-4, the J call TRBJ2-1, with 7 bases identical to TRBD2. The CDR3 contains 15 residues. J lost 3 bases, V lost 4 bases, and 7 bases had no gene match. The germline V gene encodes CDR1 SGHNT and CDR2 YYREEE (reference sequence). As DNA, the CDR3 is TGTGCCAGCAGCCGCGGGGGAGGTGACTACAATGAGCAGTTCTTC. It specifies CASSRGGGDYNEQFF.

The CDR3: CASSTRTAYSNQPQHF. In DNA, the CDR3 is TGTGCCAGTAGTACGCGGACAGCCTATAGCAATCAGCCCCAGCATTTT. The gene calls are TRBV19 and TRBJ1-5; D may be TRBD1 (6 bases). V lost 4 bases and J 0 bases, leaving 13 bases between the germline ends. Per germline, CDR1 LNHDA and CDR2 SQIVND (reference sequence). There are 16 residues in the CDR3. Supplemented by reference TRBV19 and TRBJ1-5, the full variable domain reads DGGITQSPKYLFRKEGQNVTLSCEQNLNHDAMYWYRQDPGQGLRLIYYSQIVNDFQKGDIAEGYSVSREKKESFPLTVTSAQKNPTAFYLCASSTRTAYSNQPQHFGDGTRLSIL.

This clone has only one observation. The CDR3: CASSSRTSGANEQFF. The CDR3 DNA sequence: TGTGCCAGCAGTTCTCGGACTAGCGGGGCGAATGAGCAGTTCTTC. The chain carries TRBV7-9 and TRBJ2-1; 12 bases fit TRBD2. CDR1 SEHNR and CDR2 FQNEAQ come from the germline V gene (reference sequence). J lost 7 bases, V lost 6 bases, and 7 bases had no gene match. The CDR3 totals 15 residues.